These 27 T cell receptor beta chains were sequenced from one sample in a study of T cells in Graves' hyperthyroidism and ophthalmopathy. RNA transcripts served as the template for amplifying TCR beta CDR3 regions. The HTBI set primed first-round TCR CDR3 RT-PCR. TCRdb passed the multiplex PCR reads through MiXCR, listing each CDR3 protein once. This sample carries 300,000 to 350,000 distinct CDR3 sequences, 20% to 25% of them seen once, and the ten largest clones take around 48%. Sequencing was done on a sample of blood. All receptors come from a woman aged 45-60 years with Graves' hyperthyroidism.

There are many counts of this clonotype. This sequence joins TRBV12-3 or TRBV12-4 and TRBJ1-2, with no clear D. Between the trimmed V and J ends, which lost 1 base and 0 bases, there was a span of 9 bases. The CDR3 totals 15 residues. The CDR3 DNA reads TGTGCCAGCAGTTTAGAGCGGCAAACTAACTATGGCTACACCTTC. This encodes CASSLERQTNYGYTF.

This clonotype was recorded at least ten times. The V gene is TRBV24-1, the J gene TRBJ2-7; D remains ambiguous. V lost 3 bases and J 6 bases, leaving 5 bases between the germline ends. The CDR3 totals 11 residues. Germline CDR1 reads KGHDR; CDR2 reads SFDVKD. The DNA of the CDR3 is TGTGCCACCAGTGATCACCTCGAGCAGTACTTC. Amino acid sequence: CATSDHLEQYF.

At least ten counts were recorded for this clonotype. The V and J genes are TRBV11-1 and TRBJ2-7, with 8 bases identical to TRBD2. V gave up 2 bases and J gave up 1 base; unmatched junction bases: 4. The CDR3 extends over 15 amino acids. Germline V gives CDR1 SGHAT, CDR2 FQDESV (reference sequence). The CDR3 region is CASSLTGGRSYEQYF. DNA of the CDR3: TGTGCCAGCAGCTTAACTGGCGGGAGGTCCTACGAGCAGTACTTC.

The table lists this clonotype with many counts. The rearrangement uses TRBV28 and TRBJ2-5; TRBD2 matches 8 bases. Losses at the gene ends were 6 bases for V and 5 bases for J; bases not matched to a gene: 8. The germline gives CDR1 MDHEN, CDR2 SYDVKM. The CDR3 extends over 14 amino acids. CDR3 nucleotide sequence: TGTGCCAGCAGAGGGAGCGGGAGTTATGAGACCCAGTACTTC. Its translation is CASRGSGSYETQYF. The full variable domain, in which reference TRBV28 and TRBJ2-5 provide the parts outside the CDR3, is DVKVTQSSRYLVKRTGEKVFLECVQDMDHENMFWYRQDPGLGLRLIYFSYDVKMKEKGDIPEGYSVSREKKERFSLILESASTNQTSMYLCASRGSGSYETQYFGPGTRLLVL.

This clonotype has more than one count but fewer than ten. CDR3 bases: TGTGCCAGCAGCTTTATGTCAGGGGCTGGAAACACCATATATTTT. Its translation: CASSFMSGAGNTIYF. The chain carries TRBV5-6 and TRBJ1-3; tentatively, D is TRBD1 (6 bases). V dropped 2 bases and J dropped 2 bases, with 11 bases sitting between them. Germline-derived CDR1 and CDR2 are SGHDT and YYEEEE. CDR3 length equals 15 residues.

This chain joins TRBV7-9 and TRBJ1-2; perhaps TRBD1 as D (6 bases). Trimming pared 4 bases from V and 5 bases from J, leaving 23 bases between. The germline gives CDR1 SEHNR, CDR2 FQNEAQ (reference sequence). CDR3 length: 17 amino acids. In DNA, the CDR3 is TGTGCCAGCAGCTCCCTTTCGGGGGCCCCGACTGAATATGGCTACACCTTC. Translating it yields CASSSLSGAPTEYGYTF.

V gene TRBV9 combines with J gene TRBJ1-2, with a weak D call TRBD1 (6 bases). V was trimmed by 4 bases and J by 7 bases, leaving 20 bases between them. The CDR3 runs to 15 residues. From germline, CDR1 is SGDLS and CDR2 YYNGEE. CDR3 in amino acids: CASSSPRGGYFGYTF. The DNA of the CDR3 is TGTGCCAGCAGCTCTCCCAGAGGGGGGTATTTTGGCTACACCTTC.

The chain uses TRBV18 and TRBJ1-1, with D hard to call. The ends were cut back, 2 bases at V and 7 bases at J, with 5 bases in the middle. The CDR3 sequence is 11 residues long. Germline CDR1 and CDR2: KGHSH and LQKENI. This chain's CDR3 is CASSPRHEAFF. In DNA form, the CDR3 reads TGTGCCAGCTCACCAAGGCATGAAGCTTTCTTT.

This clonotype was counted at least ten times. The chain is built from TRBV6-1 and TRBJ2-3; the match to TRBD1 covers 10 bases. J was trimmed by 0 bases and V by 7 bases; bases with no gene match: 4. CDR1 MNHNS and CDR2 SASEGT come from the germline V gene. The CDR3 is 15 residues long. CDR3 in amino acids: CASTTGGKSTDTQYF. CDR3 bases: TGTGCCAGCACGACAGGGGGCAAGAGCACAGATACGCAGTATTTT.

This clonotype was seen repeatedly, ten times or more. The junction does not match germline at one end; this may be a read error. The gene calls are TRBV7-7 and TRBJ2-5; 8 bases fit TRBD1. The CDR3 has 15 amino acids. Germline V CDR1 and CDR2: SSHAT, FNYEAQ (reference sequence). CDR3 protein: CASRARTGKGETQYF. The CDR3 nucleotides read TGTGCTAGCAGGGCAAGGACAGGGAAAGGGGAGACCCAGTACTTC.

The V gene is TRBV10-1, the J gene TRBJ1-1; 10 bases are a match to TRBD1. Germline-derived CDR1 and CDR2 are WNHNN and SYGVQD (reference sequence). With 6 bases clipped from V and 8 bases from J, the junction kept 9 bases outside the gene matches. CDR3 length equals 14 residues. The CDR3 bases are TGCGCCAGCAGATCCGGGACAGGGGCGAAAGAAGCTTTCTTT. It encodes CASRSGTGAKEAFF.

This chain uses TRBV12-3 or TRBV12-4 with TRBJ2-3; D is ambiguous. Trimming removed 8 bases from V and 0 bases from J, with 12 bases in between. The CDR3 loop spans 14 amino acids. The DNA of the CDR3 is TGTGCCAGCCAAATACCGACTAGCACAGATACGCAGTATTTT. Translating gives CASQIPTSTDTQYF.

This clonotype appeared a few times. The rearrangement links TRBV7-9 to TRBJ2-2, with 9 bases identical to TRBD1. Germline V lookup: CDR1 SEHNR, CDR2 FQNEAQ (reference sequence). Unmatched junction bases numbered 10, after V lost 5 bases and J lost 6 bases. The CDR3 is made up of 16 amino acids. CDR3 sequence: CASSTGQGTAPGELFF. CDR3 nucleotide sequence: TGTGCCAGCAGCACAGGACAGGGGACTGCTCCCGGGGAGCTGTTTTTT.

The V gene is TRBV30, the J gene TRBJ2-5; D is unresolved. Germline values: CDR1 GTSNPN, CDR2 SVGIG (reference sequence). V dropped 2 bases and J dropped 5 bases, with 12 bases sitting between them. CDR3 length: 13 amino acids. The CDR3 region is CAWSPGLRETQYF. In nucleotides, the CDR3 is TGTGCCTGGAGTCCCGGCCTCAGGGAGACCCAGTACTTC.

This clonotype was counted ten times or more. This rearrangement joins TRBV2 to TRBJ1-5; D may be TRBD1 (5 bases). Germline V gene lookup returns CDR1 SNHLY and CDR2 FYNNEI. V was clipped by 6 bases and J by 6 bases, with 15 bases between them. This CDR3 spans 14 amino acids. CDR3 nucleotides: TGTGCCAGCAGGAAAAATACAGGAGCTCAGCCCCAGCATTTT. Translation: CASRKNTGAQPQHF.

A remark on this clonotype: Being one base from a much bigger clone, this may be a read error. This chain joins TRBV2 and TRBJ1-1, with D tentatively TRBD1 (5 bases). Germline-derived CDR1 and CDR2 are SNHLY and FYNNEI. The CDR3 contains 15 residues. V dropped 8 bases and J dropped 4 bases, with 20 bases sitting between them. The CDR3 here is CASGRSGGIGTEAFF. CDR3 bases: TGTGCCAGCGGCCGTAGTGGGGGTATAGGCACTGAAGCTTTCTTT.

This clonotype came up many times. The J gene is TRBJ1-2, the V gene TRBV12-3 or TRBV12-4; D unresolved. The CDR3 runs to 11 residues. The germline V and J ends were trimmed by 6 bases and 2 bases, with 4 bases remaining between them. The CDR3 spells CASSRNYGYTF. The CDR3 DNA is TGTGCCAGCAGCCGGAACTATGGCTACACCTTC.

The sample holds many counts of this clonotype. The chain uses TRBV20-1 and TRBJ1-1; D perhaps matches TRBD1 (6 bases). Germline V gene lookup returns CDR1 DFQATT and CDR2 SNEGSKA (reference sequence). Trimming left V 5 bases short and J 10 bases short, with 17 bases between. This CDR3 is 12 amino acids long. In nucleotides, the CDR3 is TGCAGTGCTTCTGAGACAGGCCCGGGAGCTTTCTTT. Amino acid sequence: CSASETGPGAFF.

This clonotype was found many times. V is TRBV5-1 and J is TRBJ2-3; tentatively, D is TRBD1 or TRBD2 (5 bases each). This CDR3 has 15 residues. V was trimmed by 4 bases and J by 0 bases, leaving 12 bases between them. Per the germline V gene, CDR1 is SGHRS and CDR2 is YFSETQ. The CDR3 loop is CASSTRRTSTDTQYF. CDR3 DNA: TGCGCCAGCAGCACGAGGAGGACAAGCACAGATACGCAGTATTTT.

This chain links TRBV7-2 with TRBJ1-5, with D unclear. V shed 5 bases and J shed 1 base, with 9 bases lying between them. The germline gives CDR1 SGHTA, CDR2 FQGNSA. The CDR3 sequence is 14 residues long. The CDR3 DNA reads as TGTGCCAGCAGCCCCGAGGCCAGCAATCAGCCCCAGCATTTT. Amino acid sequence: CASSPEASNQPQHF.

This clonotype was picked up many times. The chain uses TRBV5-1 and TRBJ1-2; D not resolved. Deletions cut 4 bases from V and 0 bases from J, with 10 bases between. Germline values: CDR1 SGHRS, CDR2 YFSETQ. The CDR3 covers 14 residues. The CDR3 region is CASSADGANYGYTF. CDR3 nucleotide sequence: TGCGCCAGCAGCGCGGACGGAGCTAACTATGGCTACACCTTC.

The gene calls are TRBV28 and TRBJ1-2, with 7 bases identical to TRBD1. V lost 6 bases to trimming and J lost 3 bases; unmatched junction nucleotides: 7. The CDR3 has 14 residues. CDR1 and CDR2 (germline): MDHEN, SYDVKM. The CDR3 sequence: CASRTHRGDYGYTF. The DNA of the CDR3 is TGTGCCAGCAGAACGCACAGGGGAGACTATGGCTACACCTTC.

Worth noting for this clonotype: A much more abundant neighbour one base away suggests this may be a read error. CDR3 nucleotide sequence: TGTGCCACCAGCGGAGATTGGGATGAGCGGGGGGGCCGGCCAGATACGCAGTATTTT. Translating it yields CATSGDWDERGGRPDTQYF. J is TRBJ2-3 and V is TRBV15; 10 bases agree with TRBD2. The CDR3 spans 19 residues. Looked up from germline, CDR1 is LNHNV and CDR2 is YYDKDF (reference sequence).

This clonotype has at least ten counts. The chain joins TRBV2 to TRBJ2-1, with TRBD2 as a possible D gene (5 bases). From germline, CDR1 is SNHLY and CDR2 FYNNEI. Trimming shortened V by 4 bases and J by 1 base, and 5 bases separated the two germline ends. The CDR3 runs to 13 residues. Written as DNA, the CDR3 is TGTGCCAGCAGTGGGGAGTCCTACAATGAGCAGTTCTTC. Amino acids: CASSGESYNEQFF. Full variable domain (missing parts from reference TRBV2 and TRBJ2-1): EPEVTQTPSHQVTQMGQEVILRCVPISNHLYFYWYRQILGQKVEFLVSFYNNEISEKSEIFDDQFSVERPDGSNFTLKIRSTKLEDSAMYFCASSGESYNEQFFGPGTRLTVL.

V gene TRBV4-1 combines with J gene TRBJ1-1, with D perhaps TRBD1 (5 bases). V gave up 0 bases and J gave up 0 bases, with 14 bases separating them. The length of the CDR3 is 17 residues. Germline-derived CDR1 and CDR2 are MGHRA and YSYEKL. CDR3 protein: CASSQDNQGPLNTEAFF. CDR3 nucleotides: TGCGCCAGCAGCCAAGATAACCAGGGTCCCTTGAACACTGAAGCTTTCTTT.

This clonotype was detected only a few times. The chain combines TRBV3-1 with TRBJ2-1, with 12 bases lining up with TRBD2. With V trimmed by 7 bases and J by 5 bases, 3 bases remained unmatched. This CDR3 contains 14 residues. Germline assignment: CDR1 LGHDT and CDR2 YNNKEL (reference sequence). CDR3 sequence (DNA): TGTGCCAGCAAGACTAGCGGGGGCCACAATGAGCAGTTCTTC. This translates into CASKTSGGHNEQFF.

The table lists this clonotype with a few counts. This chain links TRBV10-3 with TRBJ1-2; D remains ambiguous. V was shortened by 1 base and J by 4 bases, with 19 bases between the two germline ends. CDR1 is ENHRY, CDR2 SYGVKD, per germline. The CDR3 spans 17 residues. CDR3: CAISEFVGLVQSYGYTF. CDR3 nucleotide sequence: TGTGCCATCAGTGAGTTTGTCGGACTAGTCCAGTCCTATGGCTACACCTTC.